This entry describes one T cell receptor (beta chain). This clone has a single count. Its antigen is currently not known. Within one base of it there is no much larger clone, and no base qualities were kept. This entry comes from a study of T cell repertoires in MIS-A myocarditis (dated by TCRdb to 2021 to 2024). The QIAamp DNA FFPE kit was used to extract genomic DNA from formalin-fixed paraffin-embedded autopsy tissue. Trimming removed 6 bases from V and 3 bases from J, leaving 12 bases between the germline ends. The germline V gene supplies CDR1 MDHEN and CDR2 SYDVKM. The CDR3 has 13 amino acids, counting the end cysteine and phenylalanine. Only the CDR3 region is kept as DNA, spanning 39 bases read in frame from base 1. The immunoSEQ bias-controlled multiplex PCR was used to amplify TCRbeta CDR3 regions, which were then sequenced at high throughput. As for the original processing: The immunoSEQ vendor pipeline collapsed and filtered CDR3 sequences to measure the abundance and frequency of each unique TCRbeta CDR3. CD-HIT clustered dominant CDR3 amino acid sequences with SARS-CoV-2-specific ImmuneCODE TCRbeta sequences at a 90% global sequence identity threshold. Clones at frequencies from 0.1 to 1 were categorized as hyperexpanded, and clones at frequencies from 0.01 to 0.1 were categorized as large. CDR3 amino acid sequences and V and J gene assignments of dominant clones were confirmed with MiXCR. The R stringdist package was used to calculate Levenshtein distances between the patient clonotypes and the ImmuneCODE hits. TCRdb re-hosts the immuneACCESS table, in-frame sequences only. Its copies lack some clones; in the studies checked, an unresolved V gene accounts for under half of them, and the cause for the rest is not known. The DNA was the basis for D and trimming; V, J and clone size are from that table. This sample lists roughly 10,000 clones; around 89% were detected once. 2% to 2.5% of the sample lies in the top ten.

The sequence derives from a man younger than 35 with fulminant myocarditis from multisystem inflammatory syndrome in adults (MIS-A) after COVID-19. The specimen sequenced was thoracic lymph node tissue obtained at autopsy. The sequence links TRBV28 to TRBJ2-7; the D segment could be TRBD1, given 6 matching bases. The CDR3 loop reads CASSLTGFYEQYF. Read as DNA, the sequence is TGTGCCAGCAGCCTTACAGGGTTCTACGAGCAGTACTTC. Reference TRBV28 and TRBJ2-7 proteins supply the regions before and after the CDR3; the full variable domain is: DVKVTQSSRYLVKRTGEKVFLECVQDMDHENMFWYRQDPGLGLRLIYFSYDVKMKEKGDIPEGYSVSREKKERFSLILESASTNQTSMYLCASSLTGFYEQYFGPGTRLTVT.